This TCR beta chain comes out of a study of cytomegalovirus exposure and HLA in healthy donors. Across the whole study: The same platform as the approximately 660 first-cohort repertoires was used for the 130 or so validation repertoires, a later analysis reported.

Data came from immunoSEQ multiplex PCR; TCRdb stores just in-frame clones and leaves some out. The sample consists of over 150,000 clones, about 80% of them appearing once. Germline CDR1 and CDR2: MNHNS and SASEGT. The CDR3 extends over 15 amino acids. After removal of 7 bases from V and 1 base from J, the junction contained 7 bases not matched to a gene. The sequence derives from a woman aged 18-30 years in good health and CMV-seropositive. The sample consisted of PBMCs. The chain couples TRBV6-1 to TRBJ2-3; 8 bases fit TRBD1. The CDR3 nucleotides read TGTGCCAGCACAGGGACAGGCAGCGGCACAGATACGCAGTATTTT. It yields the protein CASTGTGSGTDTQYF.